This T cell receptor (beta chain) emerged from a study of blood T cell repertoires in COVID-19. Study as a whole: PBMCs, B-cell-depleted T cells, or T cells were the source of the cDNA or gDNA that made up the material.

The CDR3 has 12 amino acids. CDR1 LNHDA and CDR2 SQIVND come from the germline V gene (reference sequence). V lost 9 bases, J lost 0 bases, and 6 bases lay in between. Sequencing was performed with immunoSEQ multiplex PCR; in TCRdb, only in-frame clones are kept and a portion is missing. The sample has around 230,000 clones; approximately 82% are singletons. This TCR was sampled from a man aged 40-50 years who had recovered from COVID-19. The rearrangement uses TRBV19 and TRBJ2-1, with D perhaps matching TRBD2 (5 bases). The sequenced sample was PBMCs or T cells enriched from blood (not recorded which). In DNA form, the CDR3 reads TGTGCCAGCACTAGCTCCTACAATGAGCAGTTCTTC. Translation gives CASTSSYNEQFF.